This T cell receptor (beta chain) was sequenced for a study of response to subunit inactivated influenza vaccine. General study points: Seasonal influenza vaccination, on each occasion, was suggested by the authors to recruit few new T cells.

Looked up from germline, CDR1 is SEHNR and CDR2 is FQNEAQ (reference sequence). This CDR3 contains 13 residues. After removal of 7 bases from V and 2 bases from J, the junction contained 5 bases not matched to a gene. On this clonotype itself: Its target is not known.

Each CDR3 protein is one row after TCRdb ran MiXCR on the RT-PCR reads. This sample has fewer than 600,000 distinct CDR3 sequences, with under 8.5% found just once. This TCR was sampled from a man aged 50-75 years who received an inactivated influenza vaccine. The rearrangement uses TRBV7-9 and TRBJ2-7; 7 bases line up with TRBD1. The sequencing used PBMCs from blood, collected around 25 months after vaccination. The CDR3 loop reads CASTQGTAYEQYF. Here the CDR3 DNA reads TGTGCCAGCACCCAAGGGACAGCCTACGAGCAGTACTTC.